Presented here are 20 T cell receptor beta chains from one specimen sequenced in a study of CD8 T cells in ankylosing spondylitis. Study-wide results and caveats: A TCR beta motif of fewer than ten highly homologous variants seemed to mark ankylosing spondylitis blood.

What these receptors recognize is not known. TCRdb re-called the 5' RACE reads with MiXCR, one entry per CDR3 protein. Counted here are some 800,000 distinct CDR3 sequences, 12% occurring once; the ten biggest clones make up just over 0.5%. Sequencing was carried out using blood, either unsorted or a sorted T cell fraction (not recorded which). The receptors shown here come from a male donor with ankylosing spondylitis.

This clonotype has only a few counts. In nucleotides, the CDR3 is TGTGCCAGCAGCCAATTAGGATCCCGAGGACTAGCGGGGCCCGTAGATACGCAGTATTTT. It codes for CASSQLGSRGLAGPVDTQYF. The V call is TRBV3-1, the J call TRBJ2-3, with 12 positions matching TRBD2. Germline V CDR1 and CDR2: LGHDT, YNNKEL (reference sequence). V lost 2 bases, J lost 5 bases, and 17 bases stayed unmatched. The CDR3 has 20 amino acids.

The chain joins TRBV9 to TRBJ2-5; possibly TRBD1 for D (6 bases). V lost 2 bases to trimming and J lost 4 bases, with 9 bases between them. The germline V gene has CDR1 SGDLS and CDR2 YYNGEE. The CDR3 sequence is 13 residues long. The CDR3 DNA sequence: TGTGCCAGCAGCGTTGCAGGGGCAGAGACCCAGTACTTC. This gives the protein CASSVAGAETQYF.

There are a few counts of this clonotype. A read error is possible here, since a much larger clone lies one base away. The V and J genes are TRBV15 and TRBJ2-5, with D unresolved. From germline, CDR1 is LNHNV and CDR2 YYDKDF (reference sequence). Trimming stripped 0 bases from V and 5 bases from J, with 4 bases between. The CDR3 length is 12 residues. DNA for the CDR3: TGTGCCACCAGCAGAGATGAGGAGACCCAGTACTTC. Translated, it gives CATSRDEETQYF.

The chain has TRBV20-1 and TRBJ1-6, with D perhaps matching TRBD1 (6 bases). The CDR3 totals 14 residues. Germline V gene lookup returns CDR1 DFQATT and CDR2 SNEGSKA (reference sequence). V was trimmed by 3 bases and J by 9 bases, leaving 15 bases between them. The DNA for the CDR3 is TGCAGTGCTAGGGAGACAGGAAGGCCTTCACCCCTCCACTTT. The encoded protein is CSARETGRPSPLHF.

This chain uses TRBV18 with TRBJ2-7; TRBD1 aligns across 9 bases. The germline gives CDR1 KGHSH, CDR2 LQKENI. The V gene end was trimmed by 5 bases and the J gene end by 4 bases; junction bases not matched to a gene: 6. The CDR3 sequence is 14 residues long. The CDR3 spells CASSVDRGMYEQYF. DNA of the CDR3: TGTGCCAGCTCAGTGGACAGGGGAATGTACGAGCAGTACTTC.

This clonotype has more than one count but fewer than ten. The chain combines TRBV20-1 with TRBJ2-3; D is ambiguous. Per the germline V gene, CDR1 is DFQATT and CDR2 is SNEGSKA (reference sequence). This CDR3 region has 11 residues. V was cut by 8 bases and J by 8 bases, with 14 bases left in between. The CDR3 region has the DNA TGCAGTTGCTATCGGATGGGTACGCAGTATTTT. This sequence encodes CSCYRMGTQYF.

This clonotype was seen a few times. The CDR3 DNA follows: TGCAGTGCTAGACCCCGAAAGAGGTTGGAGAACACTGAAGCTTTCTTT. Translation: CSARPRKRLENTEAFF. This chain uses TRBV20-1 with TRBJ1-1; no firm D call. CDR3 size: 16 residues. Germline values: CDR1 DFQATT, CDR2 SNEGSKA (reference sequence). Trimming took 2 bases from V and 1 from J, leaving 17 bases between them.

V usage is TRBV5-5 and J usage is TRBJ2-1; a possible D gene is TRBD2 (5 bases). The V end lost 4 bases, the J end lost 8 bases, and 13 bases lay between the germline ends. Germline lookup yields CDR1 SGHKS and CDR2 YYEKEE (reference sequence). The CDR3 is made up of 13 amino acids. The CDR3 DNA sequence: TGTGCCAGCAGCCGCGAGGGCCCGTATGAGCAGTTCTTC. It specifies CASSREGPYEQFF.

This clonotype was observed a handful of times. V is TRBV11-2 and J is TRBJ2-5, with TRBD2 as a possible D gene (7 bases). Germline loops: CDR1 SGHAT, CDR2 FQNNGV. This CDR3 contains 15 residues. Trimming stripped 3 bases from V and 5 bases from J, with 16 bases between. In DNA form, the CDR3 reads TGTGCCAGCAGCTTGCCCGGGGGGCTACGGGAGACCCAGTACTTC. Translation gives CASSLPGGLRETQYF.

This clonotype was picked up a small number of times. The chain joins TRBV7-2 to TRBJ2-4, with 9 bases fitting TRBD1. Germline V gene lookup returns CDR1 SGHTA and CDR2 FQGNSA. V lost 3 bases to trimming and J lost 3 bases; unmatched junction nucleotides: 9. CDR3 length: 17 residues. The CDR3 protein is CASSFFGTGRGKNIQYF. The DNA for the CDR3 is TGTGCCAGCAGCTTCTTTGGGACAGGGAGAGGCAAAAACATTCAGTACTTC.

The table lists this clonotype with many counts. This chain links TRBV5-1 with TRBJ1-1; D is unresolved. Germline CDR1 SGHRS, CDR2 YFSETQ. Between the trimmed V and J ends, which lost 4 bases and 3 bases, there was a span of 16 bases. The CDR3 spans 15 residues. DNA for the CDR3: TGCGCCAGCAGCCCTCTAAGACTCCGGGACACTGAAGCTTTCTTT. The encoded protein is CASSPLRLRDTEAFF.

The J gene is TRBJ1-6, the V gene TRBV7-2, with a weak D call TRBD1 (6 bases). The germline CDR1 and CDR2 sequences are SGHTA and FQGNSA. This CDR3 is built from 15 residues. Deletions cut 4 bases from V and 5 bases from J, with 12 bases between. The DNA of the CDR3 is TGTGCCAGCAGCTCCCGGACAGTAGATAATTCACCCCTCCACTTT. Amino acids: CASSSRTVDNSPLHF.

In its sample, this clonotype was seen a few times. The chain combines TRBV7-2 with TRBJ2-7; perhaps D is TRBD1 or TRBD2 (6 bases each). The CDR3 contains 14 residues. Germline lookup yields CDR1 SGHTA and CDR2 FQGNSA. Trimming removed 4 bases at V and 4 bases at J, with 14 bases between. The CDR3 sequence: CASSSRRDIYEQYF. The CDR3 coding sequence is TGTGCCAGCAGCTCCCGGCGGGACATTTACGAGCAGTACTTC.

This clonotype has a handful of counts. J is TRBJ1-2 and V is TRBV12-3 or TRBV12-4; a weak D match, TRBD1 (6 bases). The CDR3 runs to 14 residues. V gave up 6 bases and J gave up 5 bases, with 16 bases separating them. This chain's CDR3 is CASSYHRAGYGYTF. The DNA of the CDR3 is TGTGCCAGCAGCTACCACAGGGCCGGATATGGCTACACCTTC.

This clonotype was observed at least ten times. The chain has TRBV3-1 and TRBJ2-1; 7 bases map to TRBD2. Looked up from germline, CDR1 is LGHDT and CDR2 is YNNKEL (reference sequence). The CDR3 is 15 amino acids. The V gene end was trimmed by 0 bases and the J gene end by 7 bases; junction bases not matched to a gene: 6. The CDR3 DNA reads TGTGCCAGCAGCCAAGAGTGGCCCGGGGGGAATGAGCAGTTCTTC. Translated: CASSQEWPGGNEQFF.

This chain connects TRBV20-1 to TRBJ1-1; 7 positions agree with TRBD1. The trim removed 3 bases at V and 1 base at J, leaving 5 bases unmatched. The germline V gene has CDR1 DFQATT and CDR2 SNEGSKA (reference sequence). CDR3 length: 14 residues. The CDR3 bases are TGCAGTGCTAGTCCCGGGACAGCGAACACTGAAGCTTTCTTT. It codes for CSASPGTANTEAFF.

This clonotype was seen only a few times. V gene TRBV20-1 combines with J gene TRBJ2-3; D remains ambiguous. Trimming cost V 6 bases and J 0 bases, with 10 bases left between them. Germline lookup yields CDR1 DFQATT and CDR2 SNEGSKA (reference sequence). The CDR3 runs 13 residues. The CDR3 protein is CSAEKQSTDTQYF. In DNA form, the CDR3 reads TGCAGTGCCGAAAAGCAGAGCACAGATACGCAGTATTTT.

This clonotype has a handful of counts. The chain joins TRBV5-1 to TRBJ1-2; maybe TRBD1 (5 bases). The V end lost 0 bases, the J end lost 8 bases, and 14 bases lay between the germline ends. This CDR3 comprises 14 residues. CDR1 is SGHRS, CDR2 YFSETQ, per germline. CDR3 residues: CASSLAQGAEGYTF. The CDR3 bases are TGCGCCAGCAGCTTGGCCCAAGGGGCAGAGGGCTACACCTTC.

This clonotype was counted many times. The chain recombines TRBV5-6 with TRBJ2-7, with D perhaps matching TRBD1 or TRBD2 (5 bases each). The V gene lost 0 bases and the J gene lost 2 bases, with 9 bases spanning the gap. The germline gives CDR1 SGHDT, CDR2 YYEEEE. CDR3 length equals 14 residues. The CDR3 sequence is CASSLVRDPYEQYF. The CDR3 DNA reads as TGTGCCAGCAGCTTGGTGAGGGACCCCTACGAGCAGTACTTC.

This clonotype has only a few counts. One end of the junction varies from germline; a read error may be responsible. The rearrangement uses TRBV7-7 and TRBJ2-3; 8 positions agree with TRBD2. Germline-derived CDR1 and CDR2 are SSHAT and FNYEAQ (reference sequence). The length of the CDR3 is 14 residues. CDR3 DNA sequence: TGTGCTAGCAGTGACAGCCGAGCGGGGGCCCGATTGCATTTT. Encoded protein: CASSDSRAGARLHF.